The 2 T cell receptor beta chains below all came from one sample that was sequenced in a study of T cell responses to AZD1222 COVID-19 vaccine. Only in-frame clones appear in the TCRdb table, and some are missing; sequencing was by immunoSEQ multiplex PCR. The repertoire holds some 100,000 clones, with roughly 89% as singletons. Sample: peripheral blood, taken on day 0 of AZD1222 vaccination. These TCRs come from an adult in good health.

This clone has a handful of counts. The chain has TRBV6-5 and TRBJ1-5; a weak D match, TRBD1 (5 bases). The V end was cut by 7 bases, the J end by 6 bases, with 10 bases between. CDR1 MNHEY and CDR2 SVGAGI come from the germline V gene. The CDR3 sequence is 12 residues long. The CDR3 protein is CASTSGSQPQHF. DNA of the CDR3: TGTGCCAGCACCTCAGGGTCTCAGCCCCAGCATTTT.

The chain has TRBV9 and TRBJ2-7, with 8 bases that match TRBD1. CDR3 size: 12 residues. Germline CDR1 reads SGDLS; CDR2 reads YYNGEE. Trimming cost V 4 bases and J 6 bases; bases outside gene matches: 3. CDR3 in DNA: TGTGCCAGCAGCCTAGACAGGGGCGAGCAGTACTTC. Residues: CASSLDRGEQYF.